This TCR beta chain was found in a study of identical twins. In TCRdb, the 5' RACE reads were re-called with MiXCR into one record per CDR3 protein. The sample shows fewer than 900,000 distinct CDR3 sequences, roughly 18% of them seen only once. The V and J ends lost 5 bases and 4 bases, in that order; junction bases with no gene match: 7. CDR1 and CDR2 (germline): SGHVS, FNYEAQ. The CDR3 runs 15 residues. Separately, the same data were catalogued under a study of T cells expressing NK-cell markers. This second study says: From sorted CD3+CD56+NKG2C+, CD3+CD56+NKG2C- and CD3+CD56-NKG2C+ T cells came the TCR beta repertoires. An anti-gamma-delta TCR antibody was added in several experiments. It restricted sorting to alpha-beta TCR-expressing T cells. These clonotypes, the leaders elsewhere, also led the CD3+CD56-NKG2C+ fraction in a handful of donors. It remained uncertain whether the expanded NKG2C+ T cell clones were specific for HCMV antigens.

This clonotype originated in a woman aged 18 to 35 in good health. Sample: PBMCs. The chain carries TRBV7-6 and TRBJ2-7; 11 bases fit TRBD2. The CDR3, as DNA: TGTGCCAGCAGCCACACTAGCGGGAGTCGATACGAGCAGTACTTC. Encoded protein: CASSHTSGSRYEQYF.